This TCR beta chain originates from a study of OX40 agonist ivuxolimab in advanced cancers. Study-wide background: It was ivuxolimab, an agonistic anti-OX40 (CD134) antibody, that patients were treated with. One patient with hepatocellular carcinoma and two with cutaneous melanoma, three in all, had partial responses.

Samples of blood were obtained at baseline, on cycle 4 day 1, and on cycle 7 day 1. Using immunoSEQ multiplex PCR, the repertoire was profiled, and TCRdb retains in-frame clones only, with some absent. In the table there are about 150,000 clones, around 94% of which are singletons. The V and J ends lost 5 bases and 2 bases, in that order; junction bases with no gene match: 12. Germline CDR1 is MDHEN and CDR2 is SYDVKM. CDR3 length equals 18 residues. The sequence came from an adult with an advanced solid tumor such as melanoma, head and neck, liver or kidney cancer. V is TRBV28 and J is TRBJ2-1, with 10 bases identical to TRBD2. Sample: CD4+ or CD8+ T cells sorted from blood, taken in a trial of the OX40 agonist ivuxolimab. DNA of the CDR3: TGTGCCAGCAGTAGTCCCACTAGCGGGAAGGGAGCCTACAATGAGCAGTTCTTC. Its translation is CASSSPTSGKGAYNEQFF.